These T cell receptor beta chains were read from a single sample in a study of beta chain features in type 1 diabetes. Clones were read by immunoSEQ multiplex PCR, and TCRdb kept only the in-frame ones, dropping some. This sample carries around 400,000 clones, about 14% of them seen once, and the ten largest clones take 0.019%. The sequencing sample was made of naive CD4+ T cells from blood. These receptors were taken from a woman younger than 35 in good health. Each CDR3 is given with its conserved first and last residue.

>TRBV7-2|TRBJ2-3
CASSSSQDTQYF
>TRBV5-4|TRBJ2-7
CASSSTAGIAYEQYF
>TRBV5-1|TRBJ2-7
CASSLRLGSPYEQYF
>TRBV5-4|TRBJ2-1
CASSPPTGRVQEQFF
>TRBV28|TRBJ2-7
CASSTTSYEQYF
>TRBV2|TRBJ2-5
CASSGGLAGVRETQYF
>TRBV19|TRBJ2-3
CASTLGGGDTQYF
>TRBV5-1|TRBJ2-3
CASSTDRRSTDTQYF
>TRBV5-1|TRBJ2-3
CASSLEREGTDTQYF
>TRBV28|TRBJ1-1
CASTSGQGRRNTEAFF
>TRBV7-2|TRBJ1-1
CASSLVVQVVHTEAFF
>TRBV19|TRBJ1-5
CASSIRGRDQPQHF
>TRBV25-1|TRBJ2-7
CASSVQDFYEQYF
>TRBV6-5|TRBJ2-2
CASSLGGSGRSGELFF
>TRBV5-1|TRBJ2-7
CASSPRVAQGYEQYF
>TRBV5-1|TRBJ2-5
CASSLGQGDRETQYF
>TRBV5-8|TRBJ2-5
CASSPGQRQETQYF
>TRBV11-2|TRBJ2-1
CASSGAGAVVIEQFF
>TRBV11-2|TRBJ2-1
CASSFTSGVGNEQFF
>TRBV7-9|TRBJ1-2
CASSLNRHPGAYGYTF
>TRBV7-2|TRBJ2-7
CASSLAGGRGEQYF
>TRBV7-2|TRBJ2-1
CASPGRDLLNEQFF
>TRBV9|TRBJ1-2
CASSKYRGPNYGYTF
>TRBV15|TRBJ2-3
CATSRGRRSTDTQYF
>TRBV30|TRBJ1-2
CAWSSNYGYTF
>TRBV30|TRBJ1-3
CAWQGQPSGNTIYF
>TRBV7-9|TRBJ2-5
CASSFLGAGETQYF
>TRBV25-1|TRBJ2-7
CASSESLTYTRYEQYF
>TRBV7-9|TRBJ2-5
CASSLTNRETQYF
>TRBV9|TRBJ2-7
CASSASGNSYEQYF